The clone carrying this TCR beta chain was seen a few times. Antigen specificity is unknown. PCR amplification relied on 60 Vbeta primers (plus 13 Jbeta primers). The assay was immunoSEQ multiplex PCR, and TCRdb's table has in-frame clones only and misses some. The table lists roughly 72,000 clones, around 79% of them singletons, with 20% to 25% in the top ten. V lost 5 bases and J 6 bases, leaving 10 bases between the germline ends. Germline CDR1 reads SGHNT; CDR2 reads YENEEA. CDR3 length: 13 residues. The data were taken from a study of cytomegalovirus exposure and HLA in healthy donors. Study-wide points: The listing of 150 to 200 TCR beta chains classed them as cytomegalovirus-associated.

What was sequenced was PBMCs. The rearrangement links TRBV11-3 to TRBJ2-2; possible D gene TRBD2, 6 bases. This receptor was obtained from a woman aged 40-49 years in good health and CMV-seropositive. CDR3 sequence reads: CASSLSGAGELFF. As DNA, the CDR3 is TGTGCCAGCAGCCTCTCGGGGGCCGGGGAGCTGTTTTTT.